The rows below give T cell receptor beta chains drawn from one sample of a study of blood T cell repertoires in COVID-19. TCRdb keeps only in-frame clones here, not all; method: immunoSEQ multiplex PCR. This sample has 250,000 to 300,000 clones, with approximately 81% found just once. The sample consisted of PBMCs or T cells enriched from blood (not recorded which). These receptor sequences come from a woman aged 45-59 years who had been exposed to COVID-19. Each CDR3 is given with its conserved first and last residue. A D gene is named only where the DNA matches it firmly. Where a row states a size, it is once, few, many or the class of an expanded clone; other rows omit it.

TRBV2,.,TRBJ1-6,.,TGTGCCAGCAGTGGGAGGGAGAATAATTCACCCCTCCACTTT,CASSGRENNSPLHF
TRBV7-8,.,TRBJ1-2,.,TGTGCCAGCAGCTCGGGGGAAGGTTATGGCTACACCTTC,CASSSGEGYGYTF
TRBV27,.,TRBJ2-7,.,TGTGCCAGCAGTTTATCACGGGCCTACGAGCAGTACTTC,CASSLSRAYEQYF
TRBV7-6,.,TRBJ2-3,TRBD2,TGTGCCAGCAGCCCCCGCGCCGGACTAGCGGGGGTCACAGATACGCAGTATTTT,CASSPRAGLAGVTDTQYF
TRBV28,.,TRBJ1-1,.,TGTGCCAGCAGTTTCCAGGGGAGCTACACTGAAGCTTTCTTT,CASSFQGSYTEAFF
TRBV4-1,.,TRBJ2-7,.,TGCGCCAGCAGCCAAGAACCACCCTCGGGGGTAAGCTCCTACGAGCAGTACTTC,CASSQEPPSGVSSYEQYF
TRBV6-4,once,TRBJ2-7,.,TGTGCCAGCAGTGAAAACTGGAGCTACGAGCAGTACTTC,CASSENWSYEQYF
TRBV9,.,TRBJ2-5,.,TGTGCCAGCAGCCCCCGTGGGACACAAAAAGAGACCCAGTACTTC,CASSPRGTQKETQYF
TRBV6-5,few,TRBJ1-3,.,TGTGCCACCACGGACGCCGGGAACTCTGGAAACACCATATATTTT,CATTDAGNSGNTIYF
TRBV12-3/TRBV12-4,once,TRBJ1-1,.,TGTGCCAGCAGTTTAGTTCCGTCCACTGAAGCTTTCTTT,CASSLVPSTEAFF
TRBV28,.,TRBJ2-7,TRBD2,TGTGCCAGCAGTTCTAGCGGGGGGTCGAACGAGCAGTACTTC,CASSSSGGSNEQYF
TRBV19,.,TRBJ1-2,TRBD1,TGTGCCAGTAGTATTTTGCCCGGATGGCCGTCATCCCGGGACAGGGAGACCCATAACTATGGCTACACCTTC,CASSILPGWPSSRDRETHNYGYTF
TRBV7-2,.,TRBJ1-1,.,TGTGCCAGCAGCTCCGGTTATGAAGCTTTCTTT,CASSSGYEAFF
TRBV19,.,TRBJ1-4,.,TGTGCCAGTAGTATGGGCGCAGCCGGGAGTGAAAAACTGTTTTTT,CASSMGAAGSEKLFF
TRBV18,once,TRBJ1-2,.,TGTGCCAGCTCACTTAACAGAGAAGATGGCTACACCTTC,CASSLNREDGYTF
TRBV27,.,TRBJ1-2,.,TGTGCCAGCCGGGGTGAGAACTATGGCTACACCTTC,CASRGENYGYTF
TRBV18,.,TRBJ2-7,TRBD1,TGTGCCAGCTCACCCCTCTTAGTTGGACAGGGCCAGGGCGAGCAGTACTTC,CASSPLLVGQGQGEQYF
TRBV9,.,TRBJ1-2,.,TGTGCCAGCAGCGTAGCCGGCAGGGAAGGTGGCTACACCTTC,CASSVAGREGGYTF
TRBV11-2,once,TRBJ2-3,.,TGTGCCAGCAGCTTGTCCGAGGAACGCACAGATACGCAGTATTTT,CASSLSEERTDTQYF
TRBV9,.,TRBJ1-1,.,TGTGCCAGCAGCGTAGGGGCCGTTTTAACGGTGAACACTGAAGCTTTCTTT,CASSVGAVLTVNTEAFF
TRBV4-3,.,TRBJ1-2,TRBD1,TGCGCCAGCAGCCAAGATCCGGGACAGGGAATGAGGTACTATGGCTACACCTTC,CASSQDPGQGMRYYGYTF
TRBV3-1/TRBV3-2,.,TRBJ1-2,TRBD1,TGTGCCAGCAGCCCAACAGGGGCAAACTATGGCTACACCTTC,CASSPTGANYGYTF
TRBV7-2,.,TRBJ2-3,TRBD2,TGTGCCAGCAGCTACGCAGGACTAGCGGGGGGCACAGATACGCAGTATTTT,CASSYAGLAGGTDTQYF
TRBV24-1,.,TRBJ1-5,.,TGTGCCACCAGTGAGGCGACTGGTCAGCCCCAGCATTTT,CATSEATGQPQHF
TRBV9,.,TRBJ2-3,.,TGTGCCAGCAGTTGGCGGGACGGAGATACGCAGTATTTT,CASSWRDGDTQYF
TRBV10-3,.,TRBJ2-3,.,TGTGCCATCAGTGAGTCGACGGAGTTGGATACGCAGTATTTT,CAISESTELDTQYF
TRBV9,.,TRBJ1-5,.,TGTGCCAGCAGCGTAGAGGGAGGGATTCAGCCCCAGCATTTT,CASSVEGGIQPQHF
TRBV9,.,TRBJ2-2,.,TGTGCCAGCAGCGTATTTACGAACACCGGGGAGCTGTTTTTT,CASSVFTNTGELFF
TRBV5-5,.,TRBJ2-2,TRBD1,TGTGCCAGCAGCGGGGACAGGGGACCCGGGGAGCTGTTTTTT,CASSGDRGPGELFF
TRBV28,few,TRBJ1-1,.,TGTGCCAGCAGTCCGCCGACACCCTCGAACACTGAAGCTTTCTTT,CASSPPTPSNTEAFF
TRBV18,.,TRBJ2-7,.,TGTGCCAGCTCACCCGTTGGGGGGGCGGGGGCCTACGAGCAGTACTTC,CASSPVGGAGAYEQYF
TRBV7-2,.,TRBJ1-3,.,TGTGCCAGCAGCAGCGGCCTCTCTGGAAACACCATATATTTT,CASSSGLSGNTIYF
TRBV19,.,TRBJ1-5,.,TGTGCCAGTAGTACCGATTCTGCACAGTTTAGCAATCAGCCCCAGCATTTT,CASSTDSAQFSNQPQHF
TRBV6-5,.,TRBJ2-7,.,TGTGCCAGCAGTTACCTGGACAACTACGAGCAGTACTTC,CASSYLDNYEQYF
TRBV7-2,.,TRBJ1-1,.,TGTGCCAGCAGCTTGAGGTCGGGTGAAGCTTTCTTT,CASSLRSGEAFF
TRBV7-9,few,TRBJ1-6,.,TGTGCCAGCAGCTTGGAGAATTCACCCCTCCACTTT,CASSLENSPLHF
TRBV6-4,.,TRBJ2-1,.,TGTGCCAGCAGTGACCCGGGGGAAGGGGCGGTGAATGAGCAGTTCTTC,CASSDPGEGAVNEQFF
TRBV10-3,.,TRBJ1-2,TRBD1,TGTGCCATCAGTGAGGGACAGGGAGGCGATGGCTACACCTTC,CAISEGQGGDGYTF
TRBV9,.,TRBJ2-1,TRBD1,TGTGCCAGCAGCGTTCAGGACAGGTCCTACAATGAGCAGTTCTTC,CASSVQDRSYNEQFF
TRBV6-6,.,TRBJ1-5,TRBD1,TGTGCCAGCAGCCTTACAGGGGAAGGGCAGCCCCAGCATTTT,CASSLTGEGQPQHF
TRBV19,.,TRBJ1-5,.,TGTGCCAGTAGTATACAGGGGCCCCACAATCAGCCCCAGCATTTT,CASSIQGPHNQPQHF
TRBV7-2,.,TRBJ2-2,.,TGTGCCAGCAGCTTGTTCGGAAGCTCGGGCACCGGGGAGCTGTTTTTT,CASSLFGSSGTGELFF
TRBV21-1,few,TRBJ2-2,.,TGTGCCATCCAACGGGGAACGGGGGAGCTGTTTTTT,CAIQRGTGELFF
TRBV11-3,.,TRBJ2-1,.,TGTGCCAGCAGCTTAAACGAGAATGAGCAGTTCTTC,CASSLNENEQFF